Listed below are T cell receptor beta chains from one sample, sequenced in a study of blood T cell dynamics during melanoma immunotherapy. Here immunoSEQ multiplex PCR was the method, and the copy in TCRdb shows in-frame clones only, minus some. The sample consists of roughly 13,000 clones, roughly 84% of them appearing once. The source material was blood, sampled from a patient treated with checkpoint blockade. The source is a human donor with melanoma. CDR3s include the opening cysteine and the closing phenylalanine or tryptophan. D genes are given only for firm matches. Rows may omit the clone size; those that give it use once, few, many or a size class.

clone size	V gene	D gene	CDR3 length	J gene	CDR3 protein	CDR3 DNA
NA	TRBV6-1	NA	15	TRBJ2-5	CASTRTAGTEETQYF	TGTGCCAGCACGAGGACAGCGGGGACCGAAGAGACCCAGTACTTC
NA	TRBV7-9	NA	15	TRBJ1-5	CASSLGGYSNQPQHF	TGTGCCAGCAGCTTGGGCGGATATAGCAATCAGCCCCAGCATTTT
NA	TRBV19	TRBD2	17	TRBJ2-1	CASSMLAGWSSYNEQFF	TGTGCCAGTAGTATGCTAGCGGGATGGAGCTCCTACAATGAGCAGTTCTTC
once	TRBV19	NA	13	TRBJ2-1	CASSIGLYNEQFF	TGTGCCAGTAGTATCGGACTTTACAATGAGCAGTTCTTC
once	TRBV5-6	NA	17	TRBJ2-4	CASSLGSLWLAKNIQYF	TGTGCCAGCAGCTTAGGTAGTCTGTGGTTAGCCAAAAACATTCAGTACTTC
NA	TRBV28	NA	16	TRBJ2-4	CASRWQWQTIKNIQYF	TGTGCCAGCCGTTGGCAGTGGCAGACAATTAAAAACATTCAGTACTTC
few	TRBV4-2	NA	14	TRBJ1-2	CASSQERGGYGYTF	TGTGCCAGCAGCCAAGAGCGGGGGGGCTATGGCTACACCTTC
NA	TRBV7-8	TRBD1	15	TRBJ2-5	CASSRVGTGQETQYF	TGTGCCAGCAGCCGAGTAGGGACAGGCCAAGAGACCCAGTACTTC
NA	TRBV5-1	NA	13	TRBJ2-3	CASDTGEGDTQYF	TGCGCCAGCGATACGGGAGAGGGAGATACGCAGTATTTT
once	TRBV28	NA	14	TRBJ1-2	CASSLLGRGDGYTF	TGTGCCAGCAGTTTGTTGGGAAGGGGGGATGGCTACACCTTC
NA	TRBV29-1	NA	14	TRBJ1-1	CSVARLEEDTEAFF	TGCAGCGTTGCCAGACTCGAAGAGGACACTGAAGCTTTCTTT
NA	TRBV5-1	NA	14	TRBJ2-3	CASSLPGKGDTQYF	TGCGCCAGCAGCTTGCCTGGAAAGGGAGATACGCAGTATTTT
NA	TRBV9	TRBD1	16	TRBJ1-2	CASSYGGTVDNYGYTF	TGTGCCAGCAGCTACGGCGGGACAGTCGATAACTATGGCTACACCTTC
NA	TRBV7-3	NA	13	TRBJ2-5	CASSLTSTETQYF	TGTGCCAGCAGCTTAACTTCGACGGAGACCCAGTACTTC
NA	TRBV20-1	NA	10	TRBJ2-1	CSAKSGWQFF	TGCAGTGCTAAATCAGGGTGGCAGTTCTTC